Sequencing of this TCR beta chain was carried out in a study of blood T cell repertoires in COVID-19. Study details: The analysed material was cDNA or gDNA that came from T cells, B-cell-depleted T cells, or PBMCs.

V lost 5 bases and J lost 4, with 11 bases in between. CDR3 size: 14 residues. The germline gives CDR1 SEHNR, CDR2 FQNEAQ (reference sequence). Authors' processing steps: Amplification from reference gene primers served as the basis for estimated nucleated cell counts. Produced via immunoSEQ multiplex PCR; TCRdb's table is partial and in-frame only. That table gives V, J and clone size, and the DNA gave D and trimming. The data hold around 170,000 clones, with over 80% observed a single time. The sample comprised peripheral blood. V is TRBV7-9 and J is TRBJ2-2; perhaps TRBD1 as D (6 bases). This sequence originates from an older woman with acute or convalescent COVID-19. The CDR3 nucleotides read TGTGCCAGCAGCACCCCACAGGGCACCGGGGAGCTGTTTTTT. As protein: CASSTPQGTGELFF.